Listed below are T cell receptor beta chains from one sample, sequenced in a study of CD8+CD57+ T cells in acquired aplastic anemia. In TCRdb, the reads were re-called with MiXCR into one record per CDR3 protein. The sample holds some 180,000 distinct CDR3 sequences, about half seen once. Sequencing was done on a sample of sorted CD4+, CD8+, or CD8+CD57+ T cells (not recorded which) from PBMCs. These receptors originate from a human donor with aplastic anemia. Both conserved end residues are trimmed from each CDR3. Part of the rows lack a size; the others show once, few, many or a class for expanded clones.

>TRBV5-1|TRBJ1-1|many
ASSLEGRANTEAF
>TRBV6-1|TRBJ1-2|.
ATEYRGGGYT
>TRBV2|TRBJ1-4|.
ASKVGGTGNEKLF
>TRBV5-4|TRBJ1-6|once
ASRPDRGLRGSPLH
>TRBV7-9|TRBJ2-7|many
ASSLGGFGSYEQY
>TRBV5-1|TRBJ2-1|many
ASSSGTGIYNEQF
>TRBV19|TRBJ2-2|.
ASGDRVYGELF
>TRBV7-6|TRBJ1-2|few
ASSSDRGREANYGYT
>TRBV6-5|TRBJ2-2|many
ASSSLGYPGELF
>TRBV11-2|TRBJ1-6|.
ASGNQGDWYNSPLH
>TRBV19|TRBJ1-1|.
ASSRVLLNTEAF
>TRBV11-2|TRBJ2-7|.
ASSLVGDAGTLNPYEQY
>TRBV29-1|TRBJ1-6|.
SVEGQGGNSPLH
>TRBV29-1|TRBJ1-2|many
SVEDSPRYGYT
>TRBV2|TRBJ1-6|few
ASRGQGVGNSPLH
>TRBV12-3/TRBV12-4|TRBJ2-1|.
ASSLTHEASGGFLNEQF
>TRBV12-3/TRBV12-4|TRBJ2-2|many
ASQVFRNTGELF
>TRBV12-3/TRBV12-4|TRBJ2-3|.
ASSRAGVNTDTQY
>TRBV20-1|TRBJ2-7|.
SARGAQLSYEQY
>TRBV5-5|TRBJ2-3|few
ASSLDRGRDTQY
>TRBV29-1|TRBJ1-5|many
SVTQGPDQPQH
>TRBV6-5|TRBJ2-6|few
ASSWGQGANVLT